Shown below are 4 T cell receptor beta chains from a single sample sequenced in a study of PD-1 blockade in classical Hodgkin lymphoma. Generated by immunoSEQ multiplex PCR, the TCRdb table keeps only in-frame clones and is missing some. Of roughly 100,000 clones detected, around 78% appear once; the ten largest clones hold 8% to 9.5%. Time point indicated: cycle 4 day 1 (C4D1), after more than five weeks of nivolumab. Every patient relapsed after autologous stem cell transplantation, and brentuximab vedotin exposure varied. The sample in question was peripheral blood mononuclear cells (PBMCs), obtained before the fourth cycle of nivolumab. The source is a human donor with classical Hodgkin lymphoma.

The chain recombines TRBV7-2 with TRBJ1-3; D gene ambiguous. CDR3 length equals 14 residues. CDR1 is SGHTA, CDR2 FQGNSA, per germline. Between the trimmed V and J ends, which lost 1 base and 0 bases, there was a span of 4 bases. The CDR3 reads CASSLVVSGNTIYF. The CDR3 nucleotides are TGTGCCAGCAGCTTAGTCGTCTCTGGAAACACCATATATTTT.

The chain employs TRBV7-7 and TRBJ2-2; TRBD1 might be the D (6 bases). The CDR3 totals 14 residues. Per the germline V gene, CDR1 is SSHAT and CDR2 is FNYEAQ (reference sequence). Trimming took off 1 base at V and 5 bases at J, with 8 bases between the two ends. The CDR3 DNA sequence: TGTGCCAGCAGCTTAGTTCAGGGGACCGGGGAGCTGTTTTTT. It codes for CASSLVQGTGELFF.

By proportion, this clone is medium-sized. V and J are TRBV19 and TRBJ2-7; no clear D. V shed 3 bases and J shed 2 bases, with 8 bases lying between them. CDR3 length: 13 residues. The germline V gene encodes CDR1 LNHDA and CDR2 SQIVND (reference sequence). CDR3 in amino acids: CASSMTAAYEQYF. In nucleotides, the CDR3 is TGTGCCAGTAGTATGACGGCGGCCTACGAGCAGTACTTC. The whole variable domain, filled in from reference TRBV19 and TRBJ2-7, reads DGGITQSPKYLFRKEGQNVTLSCEQNLNHDAMYWYRQDPGQGLRLIYYSQIVNDFQKGDIAEGYSVSREKKESFPLTVTSAQKNPTAFYLCASSMTAAYEQYFGPGTRLTVT.

The chain carries TRBV29-1 and TRBJ1-4, with a weak D call TRBD1 (6 bases). Germline V gives CDR1 SQVTM, CDR2 ANQGSEA. The CDR3 spans 18 residues. V shed 4 bases and J shed 7 bases, with 28 bases lying between them. CDR3 region: CSVVSGPRYRRGREKLFF. The CDR3, as DNA: TGCAGCGTTGTCAGTGGCCCCCGGTATCGGCGGGGGCGTGAAAAACTGTTTTTT.